Listed below are T cell receptor beta chains from one sample, sequenced in a study of T cell repertoires in cytomegalovirus infection. These receptors are not linked to any known antigen. A single record per CDR3 protein comes from TCRdb applying MiXCR to the reads. Among 100,000 to 120,000 distinct CDR3 sequences listed, more than 30% were seen once. The sequencing used CD8+ T cells from cultured PBMCs, collected from culture after CMV antigen stimulation. The receptors shown here come from a human donor in good health (CMV status not recorded). Some clones in this sample may be carry-over from other donors' samples. The CDR3 runs from the conserved cysteine through the conserved F or W. Each record gives: J gene, V gene, D gene, clone size, CDR3 DNA, CDR3 protein. A D gene is named only where the DNA matches it firmly. The listing skips clone size in some rows; elsewhere it reads once, few, many or a size class.

j_gene: TRBJ2-7
v_gene: TRBV6-1
d_gene: -
abundance: few
CDR3nt: TGTGCCAGCAGGTACGCCTACGAGCAGTACTTC
CDR3aa: CASRYAYEQYF

j_gene: TRBJ2-2
v_gene: TRBV28
d_gene: -
abundance: many
CDR3nt: TGTGCCAGCAACCTAATGGAGGGGGACACCGGGGAGCTGTTTTTT
CDR3aa: CASNLMEGDTGELFF

j_gene: TRBJ2-7
v_gene: TRBV6-5
d_gene: TRBD1
abundance: few
CDR3nt: TGTGCCAGCAGTTACTCGATCCCCCCACAGGGGGCGACATCCTACGAGCAGTACTTC
CDR3aa: CASSYSIPPQGATSYEQYF

j_gene: TRBJ1-5
v_gene: TRBV23-1
d_gene: -
abundance: -
CDR3nt: TGCGCCAGCAGTCAATCGATCACCGAGGCTCGTGGGCAGCCCCAGCATTTT
CDR3aa: CASSQSITEARGQPQHF

j_gene: TRBJ1-5
v_gene: TRBV4-1
d_gene: -
abundance: few
CDR3nt: TGCGCCAGCAGCCAAGAGGCGGCAAGCAATCAGCCCCAGCATTTT
CDR3aa: CASSQEAASNQPQHF

j_gene: TRBJ2-5
v_gene: TRBV7-9
d_gene: -
abundance: -
CDR3nt: TGTGCCAGCTCCCCGGGTCACCAAGAGACCCAGTACTTC
CDR3aa: CASSPGHQETQYF

j_gene: TRBJ2-2
v_gene: TRBV7-2
d_gene: TRBD2
abundance: -
CDR3nt: TGTGTCAGCAGCTTAGAACTAGCGGGGATCACCGGGGAGCTGTTTTTT
CDR3aa: CVSSLELAGITGELFF

j_gene: TRBJ1-1
v_gene: TRBV5-4
d_gene: -
abundance: few
CDR3nt: TGTGCCAGCAGCTTGGTGGGGGGGGCTGAAGCTTTCTTT
CDR3aa: CASSLVGGAEAFF

j_gene: TRBJ2-7
v_gene: TRBV4-1
d_gene: -
abundance: few
CDR3nt: TGCGCCAGCAGCCTCGGGGTCAGGGGCGAGCAGTACTTC
CDR3aa: CASSLGVRGEQYF

j_gene: TRBJ2-7
v_gene: TRBV6-1
d_gene: -
abundance: -
CDR3nt: TGTGCCAGCAGTGACCGAACTGTCGCCTACGAGCAGTACTTC
CDR3aa: CASSDRTVAYEQYF

j_gene: TRBJ2-7
v_gene: TRBV4-1
d_gene: TRBD1
abundance: few
CDR3nt: TGCGCCAGCAGCCAAGAACAGGGGCCAAGCTATTCCTACGAGCAGTACTTC
CDR3aa: CASSQEQGPSYSYEQYF

j_gene: TRBJ1-6
v_gene: TRBV6-5
d_gene: -
abundance: -
CDR3nt: TGTGCCAGCAAAAAGAGGGCCCCGGACAAAAGTCGGGCCAATAATTCACCCCTCCACTTT
CDR3aa: CASKKRAPDKSRANNSPLHF

j_gene: TRBJ1-2
v_gene: TRBV5-5
d_gene: -
abundance: few
CDR3nt: TGTGCCAGCAGCTTGTTCATCCTAACCGGTAGCTATGGCTACACCTTC
CDR3aa: CASSLFILTGSYGYTF

j_gene: TRBJ2-7
v_gene: TRBV29-1
d_gene: TRBD1
abundance: -
CDR3nt: TGCAGCGTTGCCGGGACAGATTACGAGCAGTACTTC
CDR3aa: CSVAGTDYEQYF

j_gene: TRBJ1-1
v_gene: TRBV11-2
d_gene: -
abundance: few
CDR3nt: TGTGCCAGCAGCTTGGGAACGGGGTCCCCTGAAGCTTTCTTT
CDR3aa: CASSLGTGSPEAFF

j_gene: TRBJ2-7
v_gene: TRBV7-2
d_gene: -
abundance: many
CDR3nt: TGTGCCAGCAGTCCAAGCTACGAGCAGTACTTC
CDR3aa: CASSPSYEQYF

j_gene: TRBJ2-4
v_gene: TRBV11-2
d_gene: -
abundance: -
CDR3nt: TGTGCCAGCAGCAAGATACGGGCCCCGGGATACATTCAGTACTTC
CDR3aa: CASSKIRAPGYIQYF

j_gene: TRBJ2-1
v_gene: TRBV7-2
d_gene: TRBD1
abundance: few
CDR3nt: TGTGCCAGCAGCCCTACAGGGGGCTTCAGCGATGAGCAGTTCTTC
CDR3aa: CASSPTGGFSDEQFF

j_gene: TRBJ1-3
v_gene: TRBV2
d_gene: -
abundance: many
CDR3nt: TGTGCCAGCCGGCTAATGCCGGGAAACACCATATATTTT
CDR3aa: CASRLMPGNTIYF

j_gene: TRBJ2-7
v_gene: TRBV6-2/TRBV6-3
d_gene: -
abundance: few
CDR3nt: TGTGCCAGCAGTTACGACCAGGCCACCTCCTACGAGCAGTACTTC
CDR3aa: CASSYDQATSYEQYF

j_gene: TRBJ2-3
v_gene: TRBV7-2
d_gene: -
abundance: many
CDR3nt: TGTGCCAGCAGCTTAGACTATGCAGATACGCAGTATTTT
CDR3aa: CASSLDYADTQYF

j_gene: TRBJ2-3
v_gene: TRBV5-1
d_gene: -
abundance: -
CDR3nt: TGCGCCAGCAGGGATGGACACACAAGACAACGGGATACGCAGTATTTT
CDR3aa: CASRDGHTRQRDTQYF

j_gene: TRBJ1-2
v_gene: TRBV7-2
d_gene: TRBD1
abundance: many
CDR3nt: TGTGCCAGCAGCTTAAGCACAGGGGCCCCCCCTTCCTCTTATGGCTACACCTTC
CDR3aa: CASSLSTGAPPSSYGYTF

j_gene: TRBJ2-7
v_gene: TRBV7-4
d_gene: TRBD1
abundance: -
CDR3nt: TGTGCCAGCAGCTTAGGGGACAGCGATGCCTACGAGCAGTACTTC
CDR3aa: CASSLGDSDAYEQYF

j_gene: TRBJ2-3
v_gene: TRBV4-1
d_gene: -
abundance: few
CDR3nt: TGCGCCAGCAGCCAAGTGCCGCTCGACACAGATACGCAGTATTTT
CDR3aa: CASSQVPLDTDTQYF

j_gene: TRBJ1-6
v_gene: TRBV11-1
d_gene: TRBD1
abundance: few
CDR3nt: TGTGCCAGCAGCCCGACCGGGACAGATAATTCACCCCTCCACTTT
CDR3aa: CASSPTGTDNSPLHF

j_gene: TRBJ1-2
v_gene: TRBV25-1
d_gene: TRBD1
abundance: -
CDR3nt: TGTGCCAGCAGTGAATATTTCCCACGGACAGGCTCTAACTATGGCTACACCTTC
CDR3aa: CASSEYFPRTGSNYGYTF

j_gene: TRBJ2-7
v_gene: TRBV4-1
d_gene: -
abundance: -
CDR3nt: TGCGCCAGCAGCCAAGAACGCAGTTATGGGTACGAGCAGTACTTC
CDR3aa: CASSQERSYGYEQYF

j_gene: TRBJ1-1
v_gene: TRBV7-6
d_gene: -
abundance: few
CDR3nt: TGTGCCAGCAGCTCATGGGGGGGGAACACTGAAGCTTTCTTT
CDR3aa: CASSSWGGNTEAFF

j_gene: TRBJ2-1
v_gene: TRBV7-2
d_gene: TRBD2
abundance: many
CDR3nt: TGTGCCAGCAGCTTACTCCTAGCGGGGGGTCACCTTAGCTCCTACAATGAGCAGTTCTTC
CDR3aa: CASSLLLAGGHLSSYNEQFF

j_gene: TRBJ2-1
v_gene: TRBV4-1
d_gene: -
abundance: -
CDR3nt: TGCGCCAGCAGCCTAAGATGGGGCAGTCCTACCTACAATGAGCAGTTCTTC
CDR3aa: CASSLRWGSPTYNEQFF

j_gene: TRBJ2-7
v_gene: TRBV7-9
d_gene: -
abundance: few
CDR3nt: TGTGCCAGCAGCTTAGTAGGCGGGGCCGAGCAGTACTTC
CDR3aa: CASSLVGGAEQYF